This note documents a single T cell receptor (beta chain) sequence. Original processing methods: For nucleated cells, counts were estimated from reference gene primer amplification. Sequencing used immunoSEQ multiplex PCR; TCRdb keeps in-frame clones, though not all of them. The DNA gave D and trimming, while V, J and clone size come from that table. The sample holds a few hundred thousand clones; approximately 89% are singletons and the top ten take 1% to 1.5%. Enrolled through a virtual design, the participants were between roughly 18 and 89 years of age and came from approximately 25 US areas. The study assigned cohorts using participant-reported clinical history. The sample belongs to a study of blood T cell repertoires in COVID-19. Study information: The United States, Italy and Spain provided the acute and convalescent COVID-19 samples.

Germline V gene sequence: CDR1 SGHRS, CDR2 YFSETQ. V lost 4 bases and J lost 6, with 19 bases in between. The CDR3 spans 15 residues. The chain links TRBV5-1 to TRBJ1-2; D is perhaps TRBD1 (5 bases). Sequences were obtained from PBMCs or T cells enriched from blood (not recorded which). The sequence derives from a man aged 30 to 45 who had recovered from COVID-19. Here the CDR3 reads CASSPLSRGENGYTF. The CDR3 nucleotides read TGCGCCAGCAGCCCGTTGTCTCGGGGGGAAAATGGCTACACCTTC. Using reference TRBV5-1 and TRBJ1-2 for the parts outside the CDR3, the full variable domain is KAGVTQTPRYLIKTRGQQVTLSCSPISGHRSVSWYQQTPGQGLQFLFEYFSETQRNKGNFPGRFSGRQFSNSRSEMNVSTLELGDSALYLCASSPLSRGENGYTFGSGTRLTVV.